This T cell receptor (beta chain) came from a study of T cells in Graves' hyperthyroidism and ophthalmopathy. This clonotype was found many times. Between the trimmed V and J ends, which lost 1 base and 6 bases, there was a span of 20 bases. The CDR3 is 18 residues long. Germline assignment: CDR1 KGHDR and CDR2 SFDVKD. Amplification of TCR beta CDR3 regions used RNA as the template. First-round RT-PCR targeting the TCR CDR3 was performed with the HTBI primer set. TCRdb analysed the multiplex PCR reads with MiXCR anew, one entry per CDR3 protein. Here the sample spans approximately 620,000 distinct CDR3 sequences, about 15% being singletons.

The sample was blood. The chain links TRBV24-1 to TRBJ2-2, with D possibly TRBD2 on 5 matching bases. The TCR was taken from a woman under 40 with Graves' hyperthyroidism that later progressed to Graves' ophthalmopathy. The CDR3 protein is CATSDFGVPPAGAGELFF. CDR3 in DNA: TGTGCCACCAGTGATTTCGGGGTTCCCCCCGCGGGTGCCGGGGAGCTGTTTTTT.